One TCR beta chain is described in this entry. Methods used by the authors: Amplification of reference gene primers was used by the study to estimate nucleated cell counts. Here immunoSEQ multiplex PCR was the method, and the copy in TCRdb shows in-frame clones only, minus some. The V and J calls and the clone size are those of that table, but D and trimming were determined from the DNA. The sample carries 200,000 to 300,000 clones, around 85% recorded once. V shed 2 bases, J shed 8 bases, and the junction held 9 bases outside the gene matches. Germline CDR1 is SGDLS and CDR2 is YYNGEE. The CDR3 extends over 16 amino acids. This specimen comes from a study of blood T cell repertoires in COVID-19.

The material sequenced was peripheral blood. The rearrangement links TRBV9 to TRBJ2-1, with 11 bases lining up with TRBD2. This clonotype originated in a woman aged 60-70 years with active or convalescent COVID-19. The CDR3 reads CASSVSHLGLADEQFF. The CDR3 DNA reads TGTGCCAGCAGCGTTTCACACCTGGGACTAGCGGATGAGCAGTTCTTC. The complete variable domain, with remaining parts taken from reference TRBV9 and TRBJ2-1, reads DSGVTQTPKHLITATGQRVTLRCSPRSGDLSVYWYQQSLDQGLQFLIQYYNGEERAKGNILERFSAQQFPDLHSELNLSSLELGDSALYFCASSVSHLGLADEQFFGPGTRLTVL.